Listed below are T cell receptor beta chains from one sample, sequenced in a study of blood T cell repertoires in COVID-19. This table comes from immunoSEQ multiplex PCR, and its TCRdb copy is limited to in-frame clones, with some not included. The sample includes a few hundred thousand clones, around 92% seen only once; the top ten take 5% to 7%. The source material was peripheral blood. These receptor sequences come from a man between 18 and 35 years old who had recovered from COVID-19. The CDR3 runs from the conserved cysteine through the conserved F or W. The D gene is left open where the match is weak. The listing skips clone size in some rows; elsewhere it reads once, few, many or a size class.

v_call	cdr3_length	d_call	j_call	clone_size	cdr3_aa	cdr3_nt
TRBV4-3	17	-	TRBJ1-2	few	CASSQDRFHSSIYGYTF	TGCGCCAGCAGCCAAGATCGGTTCCACAGCTCAATCTATGGCTACACCTTC
TRBV11-2	16	TRBD2	TRBJ2-2	-	CASSLGGGGPTGELFF	TGTGCCAGCAGCTTAGGAGGCGGGGGGCCCACCGGGGAGCTGTTTTTT
TRBV6-5	12	-	TRBJ1-6	-	CASTAGDSPLHF	TGTGCCAGCACGGCAGGCGATTCACCCCTCCACTTT
TRBV7-9	14	TRBD2	TRBJ2-7	-	CASSRGGFPYEQYF	TGTGCCAGCAGCCGGGGAGGGTTTCCCTACGAGCAGTACTTC
TRBV11-2	12	TRBD2	TRBJ2-5	-	CASSAGRETQYF	TGTGCCAGCTCAGCGGGAAGGGAGACCCAGTACTTC
TRBV19	13	TRBD1	TRBJ1-1	few	CASRDGQGTEAFF	TGTGCCAGTAGAGATGGACAGGGGACTGAAGCTTTCTTT
TRBV5-1	14	TRBD1	TRBJ1-5	-	CASSQTGGNQPQHF	TGCGCCAGCAGCCAGACAGGGGGCAATCAGCCCCAGCATTTT
TRBV9	12	-	TRBJ1-4	-	CASSRGNEKLFF	TGTGCCAGCAGCAGGGGGAATGAAAAACTGTTTTTT
TRBV5-1	16	-	TRBJ2-7	-	CASSFSIGDSGGEQYF	TGCGCCAGCAGCTTCTCAATAGGGGACTCTGGTGGGGAGCAGTACTTC
TRBV4-2	16	-	TRBJ2-1	-	CASSQHQRSSYNEQFF	TGTGCCAGCAGCCAACATCAGCGGAGCTCCTACAATGAGCAGTTCTTC
TRBV25-1	16	TRBD1	TRBJ1-4	-	CASRSIGTGGNEKLFF	TGTGCCAGCAGATCAATTGGGACAGGGGGAAATGAAAAACTGTTTTTT
TRBV6-5	15	-	TRBJ1-4	-	CASSPYRAANEKLFF	TGTGCCAGCAGTCCATACAGGGCGGCTAATGAAAAACTGTTTTTT
TRBV25-1	11	-	TRBJ2-1	-	CASSEPGEQFF	TGTGCCAGCAGTGAACCCGGTGAGCAGTTCTTC
TRBV24-1	15	-	TRBJ2-1	-	CATSVGGIDNNEQFF	TGTGCCACCAGTGTCGGCGGGATAGACAACAATGAGCAGTTCTTC
TRBV3-1/TRBV3-2	13	-	TRBJ1-5	few	CASSSTENQPQHF	TGTGCCAGCAGCTCAACAGAGAATCAGCCCCAGCATTTT
TRBV12-1	18	-	TRBJ2-6	once	CASSPDRGLIPGANVLTF	TGTGCCAGCAGCCCGGACAGGGGGCTTATCCCTGGGGCCAACGTCCTGACTTTC
TRBV2	14	TRBD1	TRBJ2-5	-	CASSGPTGGETQYF	TGTGCCAGCAGTGGGCCGACAGGGGGGGAGACCCAGTACTTC
TRBV6-2/TRBV6-3	14	-	TRBJ1-5	few	CASSLQGSNQPQHF	TGTGCCAGCAGTTTACAGGGAAGCAATCAGCCCCAGCATTTT
TRBV5-1	16	TRBD2	TRBJ2-5	-	CASTEETSVYQETQYF	TGCGCCAGCACCGAAGAGACTAGCGTATACCAAGAGACCCAGTACTTC
TRBV12-3/TRBV12-4	13	TRBD1	TRBJ2-7	-	CASSPGQGYEQYF	TGTGCCAGCAGTCCAGGACAGGGGTACGAGCAGTACTTC
TRBV3-1/TRBV3-2	15	TRBD1	TRBJ2-4	once	CASSSLDRVHSIQYF	TGTGCCAGCAGCTCCCTGGACAGGGTGCATAGCATTCAGTACTTC
TRBV2	15	-	TRBJ1-5	-	CASSEQGNSNQPQHF	TGTGCCAGCAGTGAACAGGGGAATAGCAATCAGCCCCAGCATTTT
TRBV9	14	TRBD2	TRBJ2-1	-	CASSPVTSGAEQFF	TGTGCCAGCAGCCCTGTGACTAGCGGGGCTGAGCAGTTCTTC
TRBV27	14	-	TRBJ2-4	-	CASSLGRRDYIQYF	TGTGCCAGCAGTTTAGGCCGGCGGGATTACATTCAGTACTTC
TRBV7-2	13	-	TRBJ2-5	-	CASSLASKETQYF	TGTGCCAGCAGCTTAGCCTCTAAAGAGACCCAGTACTTC
TRBV5-1	16	-	TRBJ1-3	-	CASSLGGGPSGNTIYF	TGCGCCAGCAGCTTGGGAGGGGGACCCTCTGGAAACACCATATATTTT
TRBV30	14	-	TRBJ1-4	-	CAWRWTAPNEKLFF	TGTGCCTGGAGGTGGACAGCGCCTAATGAAAAACTGTTTTTT
TRBV6-6	12	TRBD1	TRBJ1-2	-	CASGDRNYGYTF	TGTGCCAGCGGGGACAGGAATTATGGCTACACCTTC
TRBV15	12	-	TRBJ2-5	-	CATSRGPQTQYF	TGTGCCACCAGCAGGGGCCCGCAGACCCAGTACTTC
TRBV3-1/TRBV3-2	15	-	TRBJ2-2	-	CASRNPAGVGGELFF	TGTGCCAGTAGAAATCCGGCCGGGGTTGGCGGGGAGCTGTTTTTT
TRBV4-1	17	-	TRBJ1-1	-	CASSPAGGVELNTEAFF	TGCGCCAGCAGCCCTGCGGGGGGGGTAGAATTAAACACTGAAGCTTTCTTT
TRBV5-4	14	-	TRBJ1-1	-	CASSSGQMNTEAFF	TGTGCCAGCAGCTCCGGACAGATGAACACTGAAGCTTTCTTT
TRBV6-6	14	-	TRBJ1-1	-	CASSYAELNTEAFF	TGTGCCAGCAGTTACGCGGAATTGAACACTGAAGCTTTCTTT
TRBV7-9	15	-	TRBJ1-4	-	CASSLIASTNEKLFF	TGTGCCAGCAGCTTAATAGCCAGCACTAATGAAAAACTGTTTTTT
TRBV5-1	16	-	TRBJ2-3	-	CASSLAQGPPADTQYF	TGCGCCAGCAGCTTGGCCCAGGGCCCACCGGCGGATACGCAGTATTTT
TRBV25-1	15	TRBD1	TRBJ1-1	-	CASRGEDRGNTEAFF	TGTGCCAGCAGAGGAGAGGACAGGGGGAACACTGAAGCTTTCTTT
TRBV5-1	15	TRBD2	TRBJ2-7	-	CASSLDREALYEQYF	TGCGCCAGCAGCTTGGATCGGGAGGCCCTCTACGAGCAGTACTTC
TRBV27	15	TRBD2	TRBJ2-1	-	CASSFVASGSNEQFF	TGTGCCAGCAGTTTCGTCGCTAGCGGGAGCAATGAGCAGTTCTTC
TRBV12-3/TRBV12-4	12	-	TRBJ2-7	-	CASSLGDREQYF	TGTGCCAGCAGTTTAGGAGACAGGGAGCAGTACTTC
TRBV9	16	-	TRBJ2-1	-	CASSPSQGLSYNEQFF	TGTGCCAGCAGCCCTAGCCAGGGGCTCTCCTACAATGAGCAGTTCTTC
TRBV30	16	TRBD1	TRBJ1-5	-	CAWSSGTGKGNQPQHF	TGTGCCTGGTCAAGCGGGACAGGGAAGGGCAATCAGCCCCAGCATTTT
TRBV9	12	-	TRBJ2-2	-	CASSTTGGELFF	TGTGCCAGCAGCACGACGGGCGGGGAGCTGTTTTTT